This TCR beta chain was recovered during a study of T-cell memory formation after mild COVID-19. Background on the study: Each donor largely had its own TCR clusters.

This clonotype was counted only a few times. Its antigen remains unknown. Study-level points and caveats: Memory cells collected pre-infection included some clones that later responded, suggesting cross-reactive memory joined.

TCR alpha and TCR beta cDNA libraries carrying sample barcodes and UMIs were produced by 5'RACE using constant-segment primers. TCRdb analysed the 5' RACE reads with MiXCR anew, one entry per CDR3 protein. The data contain some 490,000 distinct CDR3 sequences, 18% of them singletons. The receptor was isolated from an adult woman who had mild COVID-19 (a few samples of this study predate the infection). Cell type and time point are not known. What was sequenced was PBMCs or a T cell subset sorted from them (not recorded which).

CDR3 in amino acids: CASSLAVRVNTEAFF. The DNA of the CDR3 is TGTGCCAGCAGCTTAGCCGTCAGGGTGAACACTGAAGCTTTCTTT. The rearrangement uses TRBV7-9 and TRBJ1-1, with a tentative D call TRBD1 (5 bases). The V end lost 0 bases, the J end lost 0 bases, and 8 bases lay between the germline ends. Germline V gene data show CDR1 as SEHNR and CDR2 as FQNEAQ (reference sequence). The CDR3 is 15 amino acids.